This T cell receptor beta chain originates from a study of CD8 T cells in Susac syndrome. About this clonotype: Its antigen is undetermined.

Germline CDR1 and CDR2: SSHAT and FNYEAQ (reference sequence). V was shortened by 4 bases and J by 3 bases, with 5 bases between the two germline ends. This CDR3 has 12 amino acids. FACS was used to enrich TEMRA cells, whereas the CD8+ and CD4+ T cells were obtained by negative isolation. Random hexamers served to reverse transcribe roughly 0.5 to 1 ug RNA. A single record per CDR3 protein comes from TCRdb applying MiXCR to the immunoSEQ multiplex PCR reads. Of approximately 100,000 distinct CDR3 sequences in the sample, less than 95% are singletons; the top ten hold about 0.42%. The study, taken as a whole, reports: The number of Susac-specific public clones found was sixteen in total CD8+ repertoires and a few in CD8+ TEMRA repertoires. Clonal expansion of CD8+ cells in Susac peaked in TEMRA cells (and in active patients).

The gene calls are TRBV7-7 and TRBJ2-3; D gene ambiguous. What was sequenced was CD8+ T cells from PBMCs. This clonotype was obtained from a human donor with Susac syndrome. CDR3 region: CASSCQTDTQYF. The CDR3 DNA is TGTGCCAGCAGCTGCCAAACAGATACGCAGTATTTT. The variable domain in full, completed from reference TRBV7-7 and TRBJ2-3, reads GAGVSQSPRYKVTKRGQDVTLRCDPISSHATLYWYQQALGQGPEFLTYFNYEAQPDKSGLPSDRFSAERPEGSISTLTIQRTEQRDSAMYRCASSCQTDTQYFGPGTRLTVL.